The 16 T cell receptor beta chains below were found in one sample sequenced in a study of T cells after posttransplantation cyclophosphamide. This table comes from immunoSEQ multiplex PCR, and its TCRdb copy is limited to in-frame clones, with some not included. Of 50,000 to 60,000 clones in the sample, 94% were seen once. Sequences were obtained from PBMCs. The receptors come from a woman aged 25 to 39 in good health and a related stem cell transplant donor.

This clone has only one observation. The V and J genes are TRBV6-4 and TRBJ2-3, with 12 bases fitting TRBD2. The V segment lost 4 bases and the J segment 1 base; nucleotides outside the gene matches: 0. The CDR3 has 15 amino acids. Germline V CDR1 and CDR2: MRHNA, SNTAGT. CDR3 coding DNA: TGTGCCAGCAGTGGGACTAGCGGGGGCACAGATACGCAGTATTTT. Its protein product is CASSGTSGGTDTQYF.

V usage is TRBV7-9 and J usage is TRBJ2-5, with TRBD1 as a possible D gene (6 bases). Trimming stripped 3 bases from V and 5 bases from J, with 16 bases between. Germline CDR1 is SEHNR and CDR2 is FQNEAQ (reference sequence). CDR3 length: 15 amino acids. The DNA for the CDR3 is TGTGCCAGCAGCTTGGGGGCCCGAGGATTGGAGACCCAGTACTTC. This sequence encodes CASSLGARGLETQYF. Using reference TRBV7-9 and TRBJ2-5 for the parts outside the CDR3, the full variable domain is DTGVSQNPRHKITKRGQNVTFRCDPISEHNRLYWYRQTLGQGPEFLTYFQNEAQLEKSRLLSDRFSAERPKGSFSTLEIQRTEQGDSAMYLCASSLGARGLETQYFGPGTRLLVL.

This sequence joins TRBV5-3 and TRBJ2-7; D possibly corresponds to TRBD1 (6 bases). TRBV5-3 is known as an ORF, though its function is uncertain. V lost 4 bases to trimming and J lost 3 bases, with 8 bases between them. CDR3 length: 12 amino acids. Here the CDR3 reads CARSPQGYEQYF. The CDR3 DNA is TGTGCCAGAAGCCCACAGGGCTACGAGCAGTACTTC.

J is TRBJ1-2 and V is TRBV4-3, with a tentative D call TRBD1 (5 bases). This CDR3 spans 17 amino acids. The V and J ends lost 1 base and 4 bases respectively, with 19 bases between them. CDR1 is LGHNA and CDR2 is YSLEER in the germline V gene. In DNA, the CDR3 is TGCGCCAGCAGCCAAGGGGGCCTATTTGGGGTTAGCTATGGCTACACCTTC. Protein product: CASSQGGLFGVSYGYTF.

The chain is built from TRBV10-3 and TRBJ1-5; D remains unclear. Germline-derived CDR1 and CDR2 are ENHRY and SYGVKD. V shed 4 bases and J shed 2 bases, with 9 bases lying between them. This CDR3 has 14 residues. The chain's CDR3 is CAISAGLGNQPQHF. For the CDR3, the DNA is TGTGCCATCAGTGCGGGGTTGGGCAATCAGCCCCAGCATTTT.

The chain joins TRBV29-1 to TRBJ2-1; D might be TRBD1 (6 bases). Deletions cut 7 bases from V and 7 bases from J, with 23 bases between. The CDR3 length is 15 residues. The germline V gene has CDR1 SQVTM and CDR2 ANQGSEA. CDR3 DNA sequence: TGCAGCGCAAGATTGGGGGCCACATTCCTGAATGAGCAGTTCTTC. Translation: CSARLGATFLNEQFF.

The chain carries TRBV5-4 and TRBJ1-4; 7 bases agree with TRBD1. This CDR3 has 15 amino acids. Germline CDR1 and CDR2: SGHNT and YYREEE (reference sequence). The junction had 4 bases not matched to a gene; V was cut back by 0 bases and J by 5 bases. This CDR3 is CASSLEGQRNEKLFF. The CDR3 DNA reads as TGTGCCAGCAGCTTGGAGGGACAGCGGAATGAAAAACTGTTTTTT. The full variable domain, with the rest looked up from reference TRBV5-4 and TRBJ1-4, is ETGVTQSPTHLIKTRGQQVTLRCSSQSGHNTVSWYQQALGQGPQFIFQYYREEENGRGNFPPRFSGLQFPNYSSELNVNALELDDSALYLCASSLEGQRNEKLFFGSGTQLSVL.

This chain connects TRBV4-3 to TRBJ2-2, with D tentatively TRBD2 (5 bases). This CDR3 comprises 14 residues. Trimming removed 7 bases at V and 4 bases at J, with 13 bases between. Germline CDR1 and CDR2: LGHNA and YSLEER. The CDR3, as DNA: TGCGCCAGCACAAGCCGGGAACTCACCGGGGAGCTGTTTTTT. As protein: CASTSRELTGELFF.

The V and J genes are TRBV15 and TRBJ1-2; D is unclear. The CDR3 is made up of 15 amino acids. Trimming removed 5 bases from V and 5 bases from J, with 18 bases in between. Germline V gene data show CDR1 as LNHNV and CDR2 as YYDKDF (reference sequence). In DNA form, the CDR3 reads TGTGCCACCAGCCGCTTACTCAAGGAGGGATATGGCTACACCTTC. It codes for CATSRLLKEGYGYTF.

The J gene is TRBJ2-2, the V gene TRBV11-3; D might be TRBD1 (6 bases). The length of the CDR3 is 15 residues. Between the trimmed V and J ends, which lost 5 bases and 2 bases, there was a span of 12 bases. Germline V gives CDR1 SGHNT, CDR2 YENEEA. The CDR3, as DNA: TGTGCCAGCAGCCGAACGGACAGAAACACCGGGGAGCTGTTTTTT. The encoded protein is CASSRTDRNTGELFF.

The rearrangement links TRBV10-3 to TRBJ2-1; D gene ambiguous. Germline CDR1 is ENHRY and CDR2 is SYGVKD. This CDR3 contains 15 residues. V was cut by 5 bases and J by 1 base, with 12 bases left in between. CDR3 residues: CAISKSRESYNEQFF. CDR3 bases: TGTGCCATCAGTAAAAGTAGAGAGTCCTACAATGAGCAGTTCTTC.

The rearrangement uses TRBV9 and TRBJ2-3, with TRBD1 matching over 7 bases. CDR3 length: 15 residues. Germline CDR1 is SGDLS and CDR2 is YYNGEE. V shed 2 bases, J shed 2 bases, and the junction held 5 bases outside the gene matches. Written as DNA, the CDR3 is TGTGCCAGCAGCGTGGAAGACAGGGTCACAGATACGCAGTATTTT. It translates to CASSVEDRVTDTQYF.

The chain is built from TRBV2 and TRBJ2-2, with D maybe TRBD2 (5 bases). Germline values: CDR1 SNHLY, CDR2 FYNNEI. V was cut by 6 bases and J by 7 bases, with 18 bases left in between. This CDR3 has 15 amino acids. The CDR3: CASSPRGGGVGELFF. Here the CDR3 DNA reads TGTGCCAGCAGCCCACGCGGAGGTGGGGTCGGGGAGCTGTTTTTT. Full variable domain (rest looked up from reference TRBV2 and TRBJ2-2): EPEVTQTPSHQVTQMGQEVILRCVPISNHLYFYWYRQILGQKVEFLVSFYNNEISEKSEIFDDQFSVERPDGSNFTLKIRSTKLEDSAMYFCASSPRGGGVGELFFGEGSRLTVL.

The gene calls are TRBV6-1 and TRBJ1-2; 7 bases match TRBD1. Germline CDR1 reads MNHNS; CDR2 reads SASEGT. Losses at the gene ends were 1 base for V and 4 bases for J; bases not matched to a gene: 9. This CDR3 has 16 residues. The CDR3: CASSEVGQTAIYGYTF. In nucleotides, the CDR3 is TGTGCCAGCAGTGAAGTGGGACAGACCGCAATCTATGGCTACACCTTC.

The chain carries TRBV10-3 and TRBJ1-3; 7 bases map to TRBD1. The V gene's germline CDR1 is ENHRY and CDR2 SYGVKD. This CDR3 has 15 residues. Unmatched junction bases numbered 2, after V lost 0 bases and J lost 3 bases. CDR3 nucleotides: TGTGCCATCAGTGAGTCGACAGGGCATGGAAACACCATATATTTT. It codes for CAISESTGHGNTIYF.

The chain carries TRBV18 and TRBJ1-2; D ambiguous. Trimming shortened V by 3 bases and J by 2 bases, and 13 bases separated the two germline ends. This CDR3 spans 15 amino acids. The germline V gene encodes CDR1 KGHSH and CDR2 LQKENI. The chain's CDR3 is CASSPAEDSNYGYTF. CDR3 nucleotide sequence: TGTGCCAGCTCACCCGCCGAAGACTCGAACTATGGCTACACCTTC.